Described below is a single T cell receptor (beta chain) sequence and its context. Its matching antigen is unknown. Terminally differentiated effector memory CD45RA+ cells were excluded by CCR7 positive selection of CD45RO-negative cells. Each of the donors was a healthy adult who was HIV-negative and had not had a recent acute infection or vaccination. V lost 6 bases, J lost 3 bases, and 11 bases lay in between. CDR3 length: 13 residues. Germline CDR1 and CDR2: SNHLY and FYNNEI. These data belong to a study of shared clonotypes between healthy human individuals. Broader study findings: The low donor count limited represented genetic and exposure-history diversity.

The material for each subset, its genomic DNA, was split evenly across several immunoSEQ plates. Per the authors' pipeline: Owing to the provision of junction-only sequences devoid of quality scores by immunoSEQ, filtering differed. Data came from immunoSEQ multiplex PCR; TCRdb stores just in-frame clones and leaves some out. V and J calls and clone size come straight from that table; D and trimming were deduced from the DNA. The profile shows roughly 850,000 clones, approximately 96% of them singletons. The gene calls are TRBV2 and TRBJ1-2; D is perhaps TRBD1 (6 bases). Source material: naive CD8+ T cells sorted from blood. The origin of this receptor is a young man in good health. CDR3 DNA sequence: TGTGCCAGCAGGGGTACAGGGTACTATGGCTACACCTTC. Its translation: CASRGTGYYGYTF.